These T cell receptor beta chains were read from a single sample in a study of cytomegalovirus exposure and HLA in healthy donors. Here immunoSEQ multiplex PCR was the method, and the copy in TCRdb shows in-frame clones only, minus some. The data show 150,000 to 200,000 clones, and the top ten clones hold 2.1%. Sequenced: PBMCs. The receptors stem from a young man in good health and CMV-seronegative. The CDR3 runs from the conserved cysteine through the conserved F or W. The order of the fields is D gene, V gene, J gene, clone size, CDR3 DNA, CDR3 protein. The D gene is left open where the match is weak. Some rows mark clone size as missing; the rest say once, few, many or name a class of expanded clone.

TRBD2,TRBV6-6,TRBJ2-1,NA,TGTGCCAGCGCTACGGGAGGGCCGTACAATGAGCAGTTCTTC,CASATGGPYNEQFF
TRBD2,TRBV7-8,TRBJ2-2,NA,TGTGCCAGCAGCTTGGGGACTAGCGGGAGGGCCGGTACCGGGGAGCTGTTTTTT,CASSLGTSGRAGTGELFF
NA,TRBV4-3,TRBJ2-2,NA,TGCGCCAGCAGCCAATCAGGGGTCACCGGGGAGCTGTTTTTT,CASSQSGVTGELFF
NA,TRBV29-1,TRBJ2-7,NA,TGCAGCGTTGTTTTCAGGGGATTTGTCGACTACGAGCAGTACTTC,CSVVFRGFVDYEQYF
TRBD1,TRBV7-2,TRBJ1-2,NA,TGTGCCAGCAGCTCCGGGACAGGTGGATATGGCTACACCTTC,CASSSGTGGYGYTF
NA,TRBV4-3,TRBJ2-7,NA,TGCGCCAGCAGCCAAGATATTCCCCCTAGTCCTATATGCGAGCAGTACTTC,CASSQDIPPSPICEQYF
NA,TRBV5-1,TRBJ2-2,NA,TGCGCCAGCAGCTTGTTCGGGATAGGAGGCGGGGAGCTGTTTTTT,CASSLFGIGGGELFF
NA,TRBV5-6,TRBJ1-2,NA,TGTGCCAGCCACGCGTCGGGGGGACTTGATCGCTACACCTTC,CASHASGGLDRYTF
NA,TRBV5-4,TRBJ1-1,NA,TGTGCCAGCGGTTTACAGGGAAGGAGTAACGCTGAAGCTTTCTTT,CASGLQGRSNAEAFF
TRBD1,TRBV10-3,TRBJ1-1,NA,TGTGCCATCAGTGTCCAGGGGGTTGACACTGAAGCTTTCTTT,CAISVQGVDTEAFF
NA,TRBV6-1,TRBJ2-7,NA,TGTGCCAGCAGTGAAAGGAGGGATAAAGGCTACGAGCAGTACTTC,CASSERRDKGYEQYF
TRBD1,TRBV5-1,TRBJ1-1,NA,TGCGCCAGCAGCTTGGGCTCAGACAGGGGCACTGAAGCTTTCTTT,CASSLGSDRGTEAFF
TRBD2,TRBV11-3,TRBJ2-3,medium-sized,TGTGCCAGCAGCACCCGCGACTCCCGACTAGCGGGGTCAAGCACAGATACGCAGTATTTT,CASSTRDSRLAGSSTDTQYF